This TCR beta chain was sequenced for a study of control samples from healthy donors and cancer patients. Per germline, CDR1 MNHEY and CDR2 SMNVEV (reference sequence). The CDR3 contains 14 residues. V was pared by 6 bases and J by 3 bases, with 15 bases between. Method: immunoSEQ multiplex PCR; TCRdb's copy keeps in-frame clones and lacks some. There are about 50,000 clones in the sample; 88% occur only once, and approximately 40% lies in the top ten. The V call is TRBV27, the J call TRBJ2-7, with a tentative D call TRBD1 (6 bases). Sequencing input: PBMCs. The source is a man aged 50-60 years with head and neck cancer. CDR3 DNA sequence: TGTGCCAGCAGCTCTCTGGGGGCAGGCTACGAGCAGTACTTC. Its translation: CASSSLGAGYEQYF.